The entry below describes one T cell receptor beta chain. Its cognate antigen has yet to be identified. It has no much larger one-base neighbor in the sample; base qualities were not kept. This specimen belongs to a study of T cell changes during pregnancy in multiple sclerosis (dated by TCRdb to about 2019). Turning to the overall study: The study looked at changes in the T cell repertoire across pregnancy in women with multiple sclerosis.

Libraries were built with the immunoSEQ multiplex PCR assay. TCRdb's version of the immuneACCESS table is confined to in-frame rearrangements and falls short of the full clone set. An unresolved V gene accounts for under half of the shortfall where checked; the remainder is of unknown origin. The sample data list 70,000 to 80,000 clones, and about 95% of these were observed just once. 0.5% to 0.65% of the sample belongs to the ten largest clones. The V and J ends are trimmed by 10 bases and 3 bases, leaving 19 bases between them. The CDR3 measures 14 amino acids from cysteine to phenylalanine. Only the CDR3 part of the read is kept: 42 bases, read in frame from the first base. For CDR1 and CDR2, the germline V gene lists SGHDT and YYEEEE.

The sequence links TRBV5-6 to TRBJ1-2; 5 matching bases give a weak D call of TRBD1. This receptor was obtained from a female donor with multiple sclerosis, enrolled in a pregnancy study. The material sequenced was peripheral blood, taken in the third trimester of pregnancy. The CDR3 in this case is CAARVGRADYGYTF. The DNA is TGTGCCGCTCGCGTCGGCAGGGCGGACTATGGCTACACCTTC.